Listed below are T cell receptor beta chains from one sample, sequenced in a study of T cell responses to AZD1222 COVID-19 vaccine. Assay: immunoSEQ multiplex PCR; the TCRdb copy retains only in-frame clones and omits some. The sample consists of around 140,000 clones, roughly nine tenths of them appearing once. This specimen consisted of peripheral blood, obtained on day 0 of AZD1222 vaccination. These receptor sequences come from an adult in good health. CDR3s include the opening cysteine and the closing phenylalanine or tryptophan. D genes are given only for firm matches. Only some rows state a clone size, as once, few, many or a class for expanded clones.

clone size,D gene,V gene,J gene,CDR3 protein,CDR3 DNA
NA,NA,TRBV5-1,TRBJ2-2,CASSLNQGRPAGELFF,TGCGCCAGCAGCTTAAACCAGGGTAGACCCGCCGGGGAGCTGTTTTTT
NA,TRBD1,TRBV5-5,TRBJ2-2,CASSFRDSNTGELFF,TGTGCCAGCAGCTTCCGGGACAGTAACACCGGGGAGCTGTTTTTT
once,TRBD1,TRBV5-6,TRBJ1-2,CASSLGTGLNYGYTF,TGTGCCAGCAGCTTGGGGACAGGGTTGAACTATGGCTACACCTTC
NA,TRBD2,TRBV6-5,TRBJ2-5,CASSYSGSGYQETQYF,TGTGCCAGCAGTTATAGTGGTAGCGGGTACCAAGAGACCCAGTACTTC
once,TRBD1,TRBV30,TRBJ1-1,CAWSSGRTGIGAFF,TGTGCCTGGAGTAGCGGGAGGACAGGAATCGGAGCTTTCTTT
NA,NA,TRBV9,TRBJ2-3,CASSAGQGGGTDTQYF,TGTGCCAGCAGCGCCGGACAGGGAGGGGGTACAGATACGCAGTATTTT
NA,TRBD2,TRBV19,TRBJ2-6,CASSMGLAAGANVLTF,TGTGCCAGTAGTATGGGACTAGCGGCTGGGGCCAACGTCCTGACTTTC
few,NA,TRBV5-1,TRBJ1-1,CASSWATRTAMNTEAFF,TGCGCCAGCAGCTGGGCAACAAGGACAGCCATGAACACTGAAGCTTTCTTT
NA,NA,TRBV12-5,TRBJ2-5,CASGLVLGRVDDRRGQETQYF,TGTGCTAGTGGTTTGGTACTGGGCAGGGTCGACGATAGGCGGGGACAAGAGACCCAGTACTTC
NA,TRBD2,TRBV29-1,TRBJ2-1,CSALRLAGEVNEQFF,TGCAGCGCTCTACGCCTAGCGGGAGAAGTTAATGAGCAGTTCTTC
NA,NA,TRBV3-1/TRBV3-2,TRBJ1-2,CASSQAVRQAGYGYTF,TGTGCCAGCAGCCAAGCTGTGAGGCAGGCTGGCTATGGCTACACCTTC
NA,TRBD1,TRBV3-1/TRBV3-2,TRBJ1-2,CASSQEGQYNGYTF,TGTGCCAGCAGCCAGGAGGGACAGTACAATGGCTACACCTTC
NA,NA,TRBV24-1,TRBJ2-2,CATGGGAGELFF,TGTGCCACCGGCGGGGGCGCCGGGGAGCTGTTTTTT
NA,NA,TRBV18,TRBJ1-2,CASSSTMVKDEGYTF,TGTGCCAGCTCAAGTACGATGGTCAAAGACGAAGGCTACACCTTC
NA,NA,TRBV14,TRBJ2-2,CASSLFDNTGELFF,TGTGCCAGCAGCCTGTTCGACAACACCGGGGAGCTGTTTTTT
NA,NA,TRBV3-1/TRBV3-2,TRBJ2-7,CASSQVNSYEQYF,TGTGCCAGCAGCCAAGTAAACAGCTACGAGCAGTACTTC
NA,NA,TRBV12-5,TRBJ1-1,CASGRENTEAFF,TGTGCTAGTGGCCGCGAAAACACTGAAGCTTTCTTT
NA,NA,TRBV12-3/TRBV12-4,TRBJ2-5,CASSLRARETQYF,TGTGCCAGCAGTTTAAGGGCGAGGGAGACCCAGTACTTC
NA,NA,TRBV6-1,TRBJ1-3,CASSEGSGATGNTIYF,TGTGCCAGCAGTGAGGGGTCGGGGGCGACTGGAAACACCATATATTTT
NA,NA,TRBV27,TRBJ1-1,CASARDILGEAFF,TGTGCCAGCGCCAGGGACATCCTTGGTGAAGCTTTCTTT
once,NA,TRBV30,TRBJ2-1,CAWSLVPTYNEQFF,TGTGCCTGGAGCTTAGTCCCGACCTACAATGAGCAGTTCTTC
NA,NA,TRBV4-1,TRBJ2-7,CASSQGALGYEQYF,TGCGCCAGCAGCCAAGGGGCTTTGGGGTACGAGCAGTACTTC
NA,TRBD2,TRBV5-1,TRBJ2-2,CASSPTSGHTGELFF,TGCGCCAGCAGCCCGACTAGCGGGCACACCGGGGAGCTGTTTTTT
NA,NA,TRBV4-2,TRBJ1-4,CASSPLISGFEEKLFF,TGTGCCAGCAGCCCCCTCATTTCGGGGTTTGAAGAAAAACTGTTTTTT
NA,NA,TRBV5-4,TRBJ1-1,CASSWGGGKNTEAFF,TGTGCCAGCAGCTGGGGAGGGGGGAAAAACACTGAAGCTTTCTTT
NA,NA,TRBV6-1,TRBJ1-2,CASSEQGLNYGYTF,TGTGCCAGCAGTGAACAGGGGCTAAACTATGGCTACACCTTC
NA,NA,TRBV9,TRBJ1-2,CASSVGGYGYTF,TGTGCCAGCAGCGTAGGGGGTTATGGCTACACCTTC
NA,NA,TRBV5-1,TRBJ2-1,CASSLANAGKEQFF,TGCGCCAGCAGCTTGGCCAACGCGGGGAAAGAGCAGTTCTTC
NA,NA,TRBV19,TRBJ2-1,CASTQGPGYNEQFF,TGTGCCAGTACACAAGGCCCTGGGTACAATGAGCAGTTCTTC
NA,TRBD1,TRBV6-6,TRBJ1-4,CASRQGATNEKLFF,TGTGCCAGCAGGCAGGGGGCAACTAATGAAAAACTGTTTTTT
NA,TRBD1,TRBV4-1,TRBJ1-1,CASSQATGGSPEAFF,TGCGCCAGCAGCCAAGCCACAGGGGGCTCCCCTGAAGCTTTCTTT
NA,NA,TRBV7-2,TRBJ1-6,CASSSETYNSPLHF,TGTGCCAGCAGCTCTGAGACCTATAATTCACCCCTCCACTTT
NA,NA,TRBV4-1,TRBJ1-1,CASSLGRGMNTEAFF,TGCGCCAGCAGCCTAGGCCGAGGTATGAACACTGAAGCTTTCTTT
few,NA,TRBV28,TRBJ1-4,CASSSPGTAREKLFF,TGTGCCAGCAGTTCCCCCGGGACCGCCCGGGAAAAACTGTTTTTT
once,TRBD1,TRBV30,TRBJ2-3,CAWTRTGRRDTQYF,TGTGCCTGGACCCGGACAGGTAGAAGAGATACGCAGTATTTT
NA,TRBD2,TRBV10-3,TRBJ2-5,CAISDQRDLDGTQYF,TGTGCCATCAGTGACCAGCGGGACCTAGATGGAACCCAGTACTTC
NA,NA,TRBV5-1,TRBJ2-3,CASSLEGAGLSYTQYF,TGCGCCAGCAGCTTGGAAGGTGCAGGGCTGTCATATACGCAGTATTTT
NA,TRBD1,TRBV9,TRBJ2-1,CASSPGQGRSRFYNEQFF,TGTGCCAGCAGCCCGGGACAGGGCCGGTCCAGATTCTACAATGAGCAGTTCTTC
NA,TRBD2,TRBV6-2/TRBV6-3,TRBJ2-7,CASSGPLAGDEQYF,TGTGCCAGCAGTGGCCCACTAGCGGGAGACGAGCAGTACTTC
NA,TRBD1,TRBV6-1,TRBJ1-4,CASRDRGEATNEKLFF,TGTGCCAGCCGTGACAGGGGAGAGGCAACTAATGAAAAACTGTTTTTT
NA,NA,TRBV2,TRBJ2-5,CASLKDGRGKTQYF,TGTGCCAGTCTTAAAGATGGGAGAGGGAAGACCCAGTACTTC
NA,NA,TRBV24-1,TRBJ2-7,CATSFGASYEQYF,TGTGCCACCAGCTTCGGGGCCTCCTACGAGCAGTACTTC
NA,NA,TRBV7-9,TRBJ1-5,CASSLEGGTGLSNQPQHF,TGTGCCAGCAGCTTAGAGGGGGGTACAGGGCTTAGCAATCAGCCCCAGCATTTT
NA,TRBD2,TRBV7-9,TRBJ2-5,CASSLGVRGASRETQYF,TGTGCCAGCAGCTTAGGCGTGCGGGGGGCCTCAAGAGAGACCCAGTACTTC
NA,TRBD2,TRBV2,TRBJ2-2,CASLGLAGGTGELFF,TGTGCCAGCTTGGGGCTAGCGGGGGGAACGGGGGAGCTGTTTTTT
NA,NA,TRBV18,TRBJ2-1,CASSPADGTFSYNEQFF,TGTGCCAGCTCACCGGCGGACGGTACCTTCTCCTACAATGAGCAGTTCTTC
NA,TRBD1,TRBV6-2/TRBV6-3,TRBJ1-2,CASSRTGDSYGYTF,TGTGCCAGCAGCCGGACAGGGGACTCTTATGGCTACACCTTC
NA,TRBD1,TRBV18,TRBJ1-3,CASSPGQGNTIYF,TGTGCCAGCTCACCCGGACAGGGTAACACCATATATTTT
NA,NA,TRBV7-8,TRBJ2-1,CALLAEQFF,TGTGCGCTCTTAGCGGAGCAGTTCTTC
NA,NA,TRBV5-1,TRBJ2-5,CASSTLLAGETQYF,TGCGCCAGCAGCACCTTACTAGCTGGCGAGACCCAGTACTTC
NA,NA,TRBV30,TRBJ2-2,CAWWPRTGELFF,TGTGCCTGGTGGCCCCGCACCGGGGAGCTGTTTTTT
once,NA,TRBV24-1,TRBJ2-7,CATSDSSSEQYF,TGTGCCACCTCCGACTCAAGCAGCGAGCAGTACTTC
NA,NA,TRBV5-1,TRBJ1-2,CASSSGRANYGYTF,TGCGCCAGCAGCTCGGGACGAGCTAACTATGGCTACACCTTC
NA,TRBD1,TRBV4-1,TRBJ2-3,CASSQGYPRGTDTQYF,TGCGCCAGCAGCCAGGGATACCCCAGGGGGACAGATACGCAGTATTTT
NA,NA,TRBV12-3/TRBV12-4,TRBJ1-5,CASSLRVNQPQHF,TGTGCCAGCAGTTTACGAGTTAATCAGCCCCAGCATTTT
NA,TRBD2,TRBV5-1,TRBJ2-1,CASSYSSGRDNEQFF,TGCGCCAGCAGCTACTCTAGCGGGAGGGACAATGAGCAGTTCTTC
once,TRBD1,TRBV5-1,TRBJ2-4,CASRPGQGLAKNIQYF,TGCGCCAGCAGGCCGGGACAGGGACTAGCCAAAAACATTCAGTACTTC
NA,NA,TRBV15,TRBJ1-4,CATSRDKSSGWNEKLFF,TGTGCCACCAGCAGAGATAAGTCTTCAGGGTGGAATGAAAAACTGTTTTTT
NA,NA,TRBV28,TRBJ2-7,CASSLLGPPYEQYF,TGTGCCAGCAGTTTACTAGGCCCCCCCTACGAGCAGTACTTC
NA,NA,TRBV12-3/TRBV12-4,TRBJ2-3,CASSLSGDTQYF,TGTGCCAGCAGTTTGAGTGGCGATACGCAGTATTTT